The TCR beta chain under discussion was sequenced for a study of a mutant IDH1 vaccine in newly diagnosed glioma. Study at large: Vaccination followed radiotherapy alone by 4-6 weeks, or accompanied temozolomide cycles. Earlier therapy was either radiotherapy, temozolomide, or both, and most got both.

This CDR3 has 15 residues. V lost 8 bases and J lost 4; bases outside the gene matches: 11. Germline V gene sequence: CDR1 SGHTA, CDR2 FQGNSA. Profiled with immunoSEQ multiplex PCR; TCRdb holds only in-frame clones, not every one. Here the sample spans about 51,000 clones, about 77% being singletons. Time point here: week 5, during vaccination. Each vaccine dose was 300 ug of mutant IDH1 20-mer peptide, with topical imiquimod. Donors had new WHO grade 3 or 4 IDH1-mutant, ATRX-lost astrocytomas. This clone was seen a few times. Its antigen is not identified. Findings of the study overall: The authors found pseudoprogression apparently unrelated to changes in top peripheral T cell clonotypes.

The sequence was collected from a man aged 45-65 years with glioma. The chain employs TRBV7-2 and TRBJ1-2; 9 bases are shared with TRBD1. The specimen was PBMCs, collected from a glioma patient whose treatment included an IDH1 peptide vaccine. As DNA, the CDR3 is TGTGCCAGCTCCTCGGGGACAGGGCGTAGCTATGGCTACACCTTC. This gives the protein CASSSGTGRSYGYTF.